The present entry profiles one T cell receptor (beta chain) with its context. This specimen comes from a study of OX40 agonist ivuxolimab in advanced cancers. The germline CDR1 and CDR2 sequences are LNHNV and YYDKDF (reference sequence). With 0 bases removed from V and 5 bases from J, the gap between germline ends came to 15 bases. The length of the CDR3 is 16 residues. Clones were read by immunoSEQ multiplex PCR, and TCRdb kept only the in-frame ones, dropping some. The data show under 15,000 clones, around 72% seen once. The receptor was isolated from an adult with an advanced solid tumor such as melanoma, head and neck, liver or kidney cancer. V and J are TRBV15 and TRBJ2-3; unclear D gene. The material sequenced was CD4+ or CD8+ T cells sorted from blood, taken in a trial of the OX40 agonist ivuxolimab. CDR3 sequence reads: CATSREWAMTGDTQYF. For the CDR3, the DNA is TGTGCCACCAGCAGAGAATGGGCGATGACGGGAGATACGCAGTATTTT.